The rows below give T cell receptor beta chains drawn from one sample of a study of blood T cell repertoires in COVID-19. Libraries were prepared by immunoSEQ multiplex PCR; TCRdb keeps only in-frame clonotypes and omits some of them. The sample records fewer than 400,000 clones, 88% being singletons. Sequenced sample: PBMCs or T cells enriched from blood (not recorded which). Receptors originate from a man between 25 and 39 years old who had recovered from COVID-19. The CDR3 runs from the conserved cysteine through the conserved F or W.

TRBJ2-1 | TRBV28 | CASSLGLAEYNEQFF
TRBJ1-5 | TRBV2 | CASSDRTGNQPQHF
TRBJ1-2 | TRBV2 | CASSGNGLHF
TRBJ2-2 | TRBV24-1 | CATASGRELFF
TRBJ2-1 | TRBV13 | CASSQLASGAGGNEQFF
TRBJ2-5 | TRBV5-5 | CASSIRTGGWAEGTQYF
TRBJ2-5 | TRBV7-3 | CASSLGLAGGRFQETQYF
TRBJ1-5 | TRBV6-1 | CASSEQGTGQPQHF
TRBJ2-2 | TRBV10-1 | CASSEQDRGYTGELFF
TRBJ1-2 | TRBV7-2 | CASSLGGTGRGGYTF
TRBJ2-3 | TRBV2 | CASSEERGTQYF
TRBJ1-5 | TRBV15 | CATSRGAAQPQHF